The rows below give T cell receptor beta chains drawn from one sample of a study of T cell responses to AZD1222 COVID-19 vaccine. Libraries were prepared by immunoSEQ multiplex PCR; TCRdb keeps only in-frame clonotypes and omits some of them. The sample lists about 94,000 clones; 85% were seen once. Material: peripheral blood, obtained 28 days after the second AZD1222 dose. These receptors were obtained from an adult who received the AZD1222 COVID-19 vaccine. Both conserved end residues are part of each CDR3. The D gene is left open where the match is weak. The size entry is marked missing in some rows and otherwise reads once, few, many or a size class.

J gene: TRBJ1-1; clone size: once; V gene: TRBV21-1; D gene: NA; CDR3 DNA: TGTGCCAGCAGCGGTGACAAGTTAAACACTGAAGCTTTCTTT; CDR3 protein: CASSGDKLNTEAFF
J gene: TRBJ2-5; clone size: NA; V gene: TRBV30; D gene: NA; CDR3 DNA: TGTGCCTACTGCAACGGGCCATTCCAAGAGACCCAGTACTTC; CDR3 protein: CAYCNGPFQETQYF
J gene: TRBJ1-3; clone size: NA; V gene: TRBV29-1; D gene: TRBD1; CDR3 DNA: TGCAGCGCACAGGGGGCGGCAGGAAACACCATATATTTT; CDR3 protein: CSAQGAAGNTIYF
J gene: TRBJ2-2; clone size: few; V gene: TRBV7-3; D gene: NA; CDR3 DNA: TGTGCCAGCAGCTTATGGGGTCCCGGGGAGCTGTTTTTT; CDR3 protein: CASSLWGPGELFF
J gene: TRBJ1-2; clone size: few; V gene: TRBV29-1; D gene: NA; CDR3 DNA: TGCAGCGTTGCCGGGACACCAGGGGTGGGCTACACCTTC; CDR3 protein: CSVAGTPGVGYTF
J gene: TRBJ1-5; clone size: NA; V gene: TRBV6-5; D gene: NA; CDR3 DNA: TGTGCCAGCAGCCGACACCCTAGGGAGCCCCAGCATTTT; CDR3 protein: CASSRHPREPQHF
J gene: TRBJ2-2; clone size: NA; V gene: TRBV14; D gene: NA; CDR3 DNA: TGTGCCAGCAGCAGAGGGGCGAACACCGGGGAGCTGTTTTTT; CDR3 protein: CASSRGANTGELFF
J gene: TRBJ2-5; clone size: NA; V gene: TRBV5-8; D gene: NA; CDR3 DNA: TGTGCCAGCCCGCGGCAGGACCTACAAGAGACCCAGTACTTC; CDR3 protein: CASPRQDLQETQYF
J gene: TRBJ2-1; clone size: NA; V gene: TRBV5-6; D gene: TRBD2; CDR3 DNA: TGTGCCAGCAGCTTAAGCGGGGTCACCTACAATGAGCAGTTCTTC; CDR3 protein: CASSLSGVTYNEQFF
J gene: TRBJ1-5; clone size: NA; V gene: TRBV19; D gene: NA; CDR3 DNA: TGTGCCAGTAGTATCTTCCCCAATCAGCCCCAGCATTTT; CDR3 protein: CASSIFPNQPQHF
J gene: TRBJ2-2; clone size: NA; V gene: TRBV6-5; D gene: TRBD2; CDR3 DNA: TGTGCCAGCAGGGGTCGGGGGGGGCCGCCCGGGGAGCTGTTTTTT; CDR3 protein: CASRGRGGPPGELFF
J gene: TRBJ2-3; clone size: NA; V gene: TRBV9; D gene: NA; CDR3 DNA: TGTGCCAGCAGCGGGGGCAGGGTGAGAACAGATACGCAGTATTTT; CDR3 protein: CASSGGRVRTDTQYF
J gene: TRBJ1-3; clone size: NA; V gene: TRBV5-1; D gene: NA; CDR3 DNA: TGCGCCAGCAGCCTGAGGGGACACCCGTCTGGAAACACCATATATTTT; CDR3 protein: CASSLRGHPSGNTIYF
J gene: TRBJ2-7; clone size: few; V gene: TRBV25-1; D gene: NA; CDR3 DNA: TGTGCCAGCAGTGAATCGGACAGCAGCTCCTACGAGCAGTACTTC; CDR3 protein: CASSESDSSSYEQYF
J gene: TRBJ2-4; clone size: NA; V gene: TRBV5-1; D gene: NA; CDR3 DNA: TGCGCCAGCAGTGGGGAACGGGATGCCAAAAACATTCAGTACTTC; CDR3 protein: CASSGERDAKNIQYF
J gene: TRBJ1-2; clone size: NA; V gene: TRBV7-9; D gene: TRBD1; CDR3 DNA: TGTGCCAGCAGCTTCACCGGGACAGGGGGCGCTGGCTACACCTTC; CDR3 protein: CASSFTGTGGAGYTF
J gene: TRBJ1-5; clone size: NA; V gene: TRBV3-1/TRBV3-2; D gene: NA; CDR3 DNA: TGTGCCAGCAGCCAAGATAACGGGGGGTTTGAGCAGCCCCAGCATTTT; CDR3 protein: CASSQDNGGFEQPQHF
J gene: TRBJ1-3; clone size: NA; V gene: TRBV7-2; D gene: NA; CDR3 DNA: TGTGCCAGCAGCTCCCTAGGGGCCAACACCATATATTTT; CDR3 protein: CASSSLGANTIYF
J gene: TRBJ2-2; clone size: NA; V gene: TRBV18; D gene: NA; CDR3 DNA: TGTGCCAGCTCACCACTGGTACGGAACACCGGGGAGCTGTTTTTT; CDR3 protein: CASSPLVRNTGELFF
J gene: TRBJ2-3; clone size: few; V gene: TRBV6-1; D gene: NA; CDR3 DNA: TGTGCCAGCGGTGAAGGGACACCGTCCACAGATACGCAGTATTTT; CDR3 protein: CASGEGTPSTDTQYF
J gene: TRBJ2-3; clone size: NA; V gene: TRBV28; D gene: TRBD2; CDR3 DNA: TGTGCCAGCAGGGCGGGAGTAGATACGCAGTATTTT; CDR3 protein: CASRAGVDTQYF
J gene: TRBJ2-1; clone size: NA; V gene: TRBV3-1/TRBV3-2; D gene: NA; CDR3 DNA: TGTGCCAGCAGCCGCTACCGGGGGGCCGTTGAGCAGTTCTTC; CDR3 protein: CASSRYRGAVEQFF
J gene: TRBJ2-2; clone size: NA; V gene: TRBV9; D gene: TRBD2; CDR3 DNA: TGTGCCAGCAGCGCCCGGGCTAACGGGAGGGCGGACACCGGGGAGCTGTTTTTT; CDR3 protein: CASSARANGRADTGELFF
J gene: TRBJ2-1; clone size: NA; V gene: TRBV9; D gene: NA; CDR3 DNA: TGTGCCAGCAGCCCCGTGGGCTACAATGAGCAGTTCTTC; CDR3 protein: CASSPVGYNEQFF
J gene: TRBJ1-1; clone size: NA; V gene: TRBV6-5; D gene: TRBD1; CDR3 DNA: TGTGCCAGCAGTTACGGGACAGGGGGCCTGAACACTGAAGCTTTCTTT; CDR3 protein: CASSYGTGGLNTEAFF
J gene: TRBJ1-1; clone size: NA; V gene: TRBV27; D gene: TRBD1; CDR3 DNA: TGTGCCAGCAAAACCGAGACAGGGTTCAACACTGAAGCTTTCTTT; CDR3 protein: CASKTETGFNTEAFF
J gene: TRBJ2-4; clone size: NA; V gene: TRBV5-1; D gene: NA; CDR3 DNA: TGCGCCAGCAGCTTGACCCCCCAGACGACGATAGACATTCAGTACTTC; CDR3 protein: CASSLTPQTTIDIQYF
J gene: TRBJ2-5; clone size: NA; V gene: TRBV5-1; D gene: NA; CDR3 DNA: TGCGCCAGCGGGTTGGAGACGGGGTCAGAGACCCAGTACTTC; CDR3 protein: CASGLETGSETQYF
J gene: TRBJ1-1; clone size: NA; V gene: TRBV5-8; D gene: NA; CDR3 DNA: TGTGCCAGCAGCTTGAGAAGCAGGGCGAACACTGAAGCTTTCTTT; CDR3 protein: CASSLRSRANTEAFF
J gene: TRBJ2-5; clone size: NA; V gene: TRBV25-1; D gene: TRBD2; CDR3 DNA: TGTGCCAGCAGTGAATTTAGCGGGGGTCGGGAGACCCAGTACTTC; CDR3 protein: CASSEFSGGRETQYF
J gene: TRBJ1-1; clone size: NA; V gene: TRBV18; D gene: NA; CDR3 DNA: TGTGCCAGCTCACCACCTGGTCTGAACACTGAAGCTTTCTTT; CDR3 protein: CASSPPGLNTEAFF
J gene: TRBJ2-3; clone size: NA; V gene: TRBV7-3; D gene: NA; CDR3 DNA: TGTGCCAGCAGCTTAGGAAACCCGGGAGATACGCAGTATTTT; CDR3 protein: CASSLGNPGDTQYF
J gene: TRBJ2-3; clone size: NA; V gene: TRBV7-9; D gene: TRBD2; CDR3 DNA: TGTGCCAGCAGCGGATTCGGACTAGTGGACTGGGATACGCAGTATTTT; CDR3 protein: CASSGFGLVDWDTQYF
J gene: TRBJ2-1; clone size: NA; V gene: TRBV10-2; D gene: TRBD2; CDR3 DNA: TGCGCCAGCGGGAGGGCGAATGAGCAGTTCTTC; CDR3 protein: CASGRANEQFF
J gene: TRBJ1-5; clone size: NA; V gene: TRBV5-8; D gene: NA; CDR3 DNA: TGTGCCAGCAGCTTGCAGGGTTTAAGCAATCAGCCCCAGCATTTT; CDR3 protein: CASSLQGLSNQPQHF
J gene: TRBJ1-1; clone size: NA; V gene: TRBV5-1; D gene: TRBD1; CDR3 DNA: TGCGCCAGCAGCTTTCAGGGGGCTATGAACACTGAAGCTTTCTTT; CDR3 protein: CASSFQGAMNTEAFF
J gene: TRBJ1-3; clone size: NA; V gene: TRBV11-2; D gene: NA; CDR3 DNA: TGTGCCAGCAGCTTATTAGCTGGCTCTGGAAACACCATATATTTT; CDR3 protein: CASSLLAGSGNTIYF
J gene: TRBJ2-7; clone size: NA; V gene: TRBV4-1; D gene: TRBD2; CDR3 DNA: TGCGCCAGCAGCCAAGGGATGAGCGGGAGAGGCGAGCAGTACTTC; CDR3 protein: CASSQGMSGRGEQYF
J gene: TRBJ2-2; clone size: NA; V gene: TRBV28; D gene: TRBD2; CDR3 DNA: TGTGCCAGCAGTTTATTAGGACTAGCGGAGGGAACCGGGGAGCTGTTTTTT; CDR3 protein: CASSLLGLAEGTGELFF
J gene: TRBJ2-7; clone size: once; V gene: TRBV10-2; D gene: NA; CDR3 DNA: TGCGCCAGCAGTTCCCTTTTGGGGTCCGAGCAGTACTTC; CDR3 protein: CASSSLLGSEQYF
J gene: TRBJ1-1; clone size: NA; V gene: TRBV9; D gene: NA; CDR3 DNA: TGTGCCAGCAGCGGCGGAGGGAAAAGAACTGAAGCTTTCTTT; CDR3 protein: CASSGGGKRTEAFF
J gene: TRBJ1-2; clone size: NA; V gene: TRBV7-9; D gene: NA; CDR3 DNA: TGTGCCAGCAGCTTAGAGGGGGGACGCGGCTACACCTTC; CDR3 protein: CASSLEGGRGYTF
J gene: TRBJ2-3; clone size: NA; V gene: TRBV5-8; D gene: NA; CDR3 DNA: TGTGCCAGCAGCTACCTCAGGGGCCCAGATACGCAGTATTTT; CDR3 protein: CASSYLRGPDTQYF
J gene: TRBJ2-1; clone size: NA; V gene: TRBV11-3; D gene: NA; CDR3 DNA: TGTGCCAGCAGCTCAGGGGCAGCAAACAATGAGCAGTTCTTC; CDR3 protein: CASSSGAANNEQFF
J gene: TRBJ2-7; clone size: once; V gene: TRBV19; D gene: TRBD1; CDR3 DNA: TGTGCCAGTAGTAAACACCAACGGACAGGTGGCCACGAGCAGTACTTC; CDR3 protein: CASSKHQRTGGHEQYF
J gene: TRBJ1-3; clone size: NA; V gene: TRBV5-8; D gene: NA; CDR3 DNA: TGTGCCAGCAGCTACAGAGCAAGCTCTGGAAACACCATATATTTT; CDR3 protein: CASSYRASSGNTIYF
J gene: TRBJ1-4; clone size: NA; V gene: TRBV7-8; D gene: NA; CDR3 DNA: TGTGCCAGCAGCTTAGGCTCATATATGGGGGAAAAACTGTTTTTT; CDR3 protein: CASSLGSYMGEKLFF
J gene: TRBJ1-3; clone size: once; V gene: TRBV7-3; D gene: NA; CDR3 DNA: TGTGCCAGCAGCCCCGACAGCTCTGGAAACACCATATATTTT; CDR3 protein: CASSPDSSGNTIYF
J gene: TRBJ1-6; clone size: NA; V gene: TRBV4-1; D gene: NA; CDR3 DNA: TGCGCCAGCAGCCAAGAAGGGCTTACAGGGCCTAATTCACCCCTCCACTTT; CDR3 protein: CASSQEGLTGPNSPLHF